This T cell receptor (beta chain) was captured by sequencing in a study of blood T cells in healthy people across ages. The donors, healthy Caucasians from Russia, were aged about 6 to 95. A minimum of 6 million PBMCs was isolated per sample. From germline, CDR1 is LNHNV and CDR2 YYDKDF (reference sequence). The CDR3 is made up of 12 amino acids. PCR was performed a second time for roughly 7 to 12 cycles using a sample-barcoded 5' primer and a J-beta primer mix. TCRdb itself ran the 5' RACE reads through MiXCR, one entry per CDR3 protein. The table records over 1,500,000 distinct CDR3 sequences, about 50% of them present only once.

The origin of this receptor is a woman aged 40 to 49 in good health. The chain combines TRBV15 with TRBJ2-7; D might be TRBD2 (5 bases). Sequencing was performed on blood. CDR3 DNA sequence: TGTTCAACTCGGGGAACAACCTACGAGCAGTACTTC. The encoded protein is CSTRGTTYEQYF.